A few counts support the clone carrying this T cell receptor (beta chain). Its matching antigen is unknown. This entry belongs to a study of T cells in Graves' hyperthyroidism and ophthalmopathy. Study overall: Peripheral blood was acquired at first diagnosis, ahead of any therapy whatsoever.

Trimming removed 2 bases at V and 5 bases at J, with 13 bases between. This CDR3 has 14 amino acids. Germline CDR1 and CDR2: KGHSH and LQKENI. Study-wide results and limits: From stable hyperthyroidism, ophthalmopathy was separated by a 13 V-J model.

Amplification targeted TCR beta CDR3 regions from RNA transcripts. Using the HTBI primer set, a first-round RT-PCR was run on the TCR CDR3. TCRdb processed the multiplex PCR reads anew with MiXCR; each CDR3 protein has one entry. The table has 200,000 or so distinct CDR3 sequences, about a sixth seen once. Diagnoses used clinical symptoms, serum thyroxine and TRAb, thyroid ultrasound and orbital computed tomography. PBMCs were derived from about 9.1 ml fresh peripheral blood. Source material: blood. This clonotype originated in a woman aged 50 to 60 with Graves' hyperthyroidism. J is TRBJ2-7 and V is TRBV18; D not certain. CDR3 sequence: CASSPNSRGDEQYF. As DNA, the CDR3 is TGTGCCAGCTCACCAAACAGCCGTGGAGACGAGCAGTACTTC.